This TCR beta chain appears in the sequencing data of a study of breast tumors, draining lymph nodes, adjacent tissues. General study results and limits: The lymph node origin of tumor T cells was framed as consistent with a hypothesis, not demonstrated. The data were judged consistent with most tumor T cells coming from lymph node and expanding in tumor. Tumors had less TCR diversity than lymph nodes, more than nontumor tissue.

As concerns this clonotype: What it recognizes is unknown.

Via MiXCR, TCRdb re-called the multiplex PCR reads, giving one row per CDR3 protein. The data show around 70,000 distinct CDR3 sequences, over 40% seen once. Germline CDR1 and CDR2: SEHNR and FQNEAQ (reference sequence). The junction had 5 bases not matched to a gene; V was cut back by 3 bases and J by 4 bases. CDR3 length: 14 amino acids. This sequence originates from a female donor with breast cancer. Some clones in this sample may be carry-over from other donors' samples. The chain combines TRBV7-9 with TRBJ2-7; 8 nucleotides align to TRBD1. The source material was breast tumor tissue. The CDR3 protein is CASSFLDRAYEQYF. The CDR3 DNA is TGTGCCAGCAGCTTCCTGGACAGGGCGTACGAGCAGTACTTC.